This T cell receptor (beta chain) came from a study of regulatory T cells in long-lasting Graves disease. This clonotype was observed at least ten times. Combining iRepertoire HTBI primers with Arm-PCR of CDR3 regions, the authors built TCR beta libraries. TCRdb processed the multiplex PCR reads anew with MiXCR; each CDR3 protein has one entry. The sample shows approximately 270,000 distinct CDR3 sequences, 18% of them seen only once. Time point denoted: newly diagnosed GD, antithyroid drugs for less than 3 months. The authors made the TCR library using RNA they extracted from PBMCs. The V gene lost 7 bases and the J gene lost 5 bases, with 18 bases spanning the gap. This CDR3 is 14 amino acids long. Germline V CDR1 and CDR2: MNHEY, SMNVEV (reference sequence). These data were also filed under a second study, of T cells in Graves' hyperthyroidism and ophthalmopathy.

V gene TRBV27 combines with J gene TRBJ2-7, with a possible D match to TRBD2 (6 bases). The sequences come from peripheral blood mononuclear cells (PBMCs), collected at new diagnosis, from a patient treated with antithyroid drugs. The TCR comes from a woman aged 30 to 39 with Graves disease. CDR3 sequence: CASTPEGYPHEQYF. CDR3 bases: TGTGCCAGCACACCGGAGGGGTATCCCCACGAGCAGTACTTC.